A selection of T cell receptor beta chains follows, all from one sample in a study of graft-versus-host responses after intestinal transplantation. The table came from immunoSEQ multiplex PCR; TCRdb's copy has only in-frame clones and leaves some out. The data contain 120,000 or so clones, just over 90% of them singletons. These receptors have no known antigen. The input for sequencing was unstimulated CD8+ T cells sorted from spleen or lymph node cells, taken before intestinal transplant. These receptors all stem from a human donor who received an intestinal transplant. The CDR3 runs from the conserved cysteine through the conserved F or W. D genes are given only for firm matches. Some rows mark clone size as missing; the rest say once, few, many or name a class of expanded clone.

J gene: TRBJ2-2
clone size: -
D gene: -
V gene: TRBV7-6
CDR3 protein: CASSLGGVTGELFF
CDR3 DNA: TGTGCCAGCAGCTTAGGAGGGGTCACCGGGGAGCTGTTTTTT

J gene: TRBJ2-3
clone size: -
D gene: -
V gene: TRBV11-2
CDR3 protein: CASSPSGSDTQYF
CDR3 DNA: TGTGCCAGCAGCCCGTCCGGCTCAGATACGCAGTATTTT

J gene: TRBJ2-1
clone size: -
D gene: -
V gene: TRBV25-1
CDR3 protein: CASSVGLAAYNEQFF
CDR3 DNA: TGTGCCAGCAGTGTAGGACTGGCGGCGTACAATGAGCAGTTCTTC

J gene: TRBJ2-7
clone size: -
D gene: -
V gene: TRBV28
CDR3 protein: CASSFSGEQYF
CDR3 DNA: TGTGCCAGCAGTTTTAGTGGGGAGCAGTACTTC

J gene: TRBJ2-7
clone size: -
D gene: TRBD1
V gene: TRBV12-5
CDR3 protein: CASGPGTVYEQYF
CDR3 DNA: TGTGCTAGTGGCCCCGGGACAGTCTACGAGCAGTACTTC

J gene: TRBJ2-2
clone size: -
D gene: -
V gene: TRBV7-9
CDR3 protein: CASSLVGRLELFF
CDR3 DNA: TGTGCCAGCAGCTTAGTAGGTCGACTGGAGCTGTTTTTT

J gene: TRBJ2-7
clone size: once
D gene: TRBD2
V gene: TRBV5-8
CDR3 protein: CASSLESGREDYEQYF
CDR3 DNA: TGTGCCAGCAGCTTGGAAAGCGGGAGGGAGGACTACGAGCAGTACTTC

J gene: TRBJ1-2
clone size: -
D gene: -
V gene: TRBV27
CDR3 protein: CASSLLRGGQSNYGYTF
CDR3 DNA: TGTGCCAGCAGTTTATTGAGAGGGGGGCAATCTAACTATGGCTACACCTTC

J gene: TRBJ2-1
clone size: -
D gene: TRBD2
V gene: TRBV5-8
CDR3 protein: CASSLGTSGTLNEQFF
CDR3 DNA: TGTGCCAGCAGCTTGGGGACTAGCGGGACCCTCAATGAGCAGTTCTTC

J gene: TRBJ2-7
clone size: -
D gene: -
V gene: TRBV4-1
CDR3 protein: CASSPGSEQYF
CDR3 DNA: TGCGCCAGCAGCCCAGGGTCCGAGCAGTACTTC

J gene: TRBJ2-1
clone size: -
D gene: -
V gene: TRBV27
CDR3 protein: CASSLSGALGNSYNEQFF
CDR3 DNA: TGTGCCAGCAGTTTATCCGGGGCCCTGGGGAACTCCTACAATGAGCAGTTCTTC

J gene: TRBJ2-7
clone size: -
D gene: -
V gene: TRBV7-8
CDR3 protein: CAISSGIEDEQYF
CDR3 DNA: TGTGCCATAAGCTCCGGTATTGAGGACGAGCAGTACTTC

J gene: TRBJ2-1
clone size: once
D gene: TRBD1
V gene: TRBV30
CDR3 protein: CAWSTGQGNEQFF
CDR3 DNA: TGTGCCTGGAGTACCGGACAGGGGAATGAGCAGTTCTTC

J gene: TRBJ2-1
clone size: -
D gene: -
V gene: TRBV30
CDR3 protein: CAWRPVGVF
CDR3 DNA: TGTGCCTGGAGACCGGTGGGAGTCTTC

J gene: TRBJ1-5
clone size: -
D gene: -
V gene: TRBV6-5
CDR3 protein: CASRTGNQPQHF
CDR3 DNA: TGTGCCAGCAGAACAGGAAATCAGCCCCAGCATTTT

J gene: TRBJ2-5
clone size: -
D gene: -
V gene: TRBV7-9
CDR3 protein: CASSSRQGGGETQYF
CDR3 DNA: TGTGCCAGCAGCTCTCGACAGGGAGGGGGAGAGACCCAGTACTTC

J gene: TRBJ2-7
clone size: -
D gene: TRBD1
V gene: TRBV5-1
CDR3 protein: CASTGQGPYEQYF
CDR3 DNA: TGCGCCAGTACAGGACAGGGTCCCTACGAGCAGTACTTC

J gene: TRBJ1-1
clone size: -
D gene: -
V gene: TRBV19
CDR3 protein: CASSEGQKSEAFF
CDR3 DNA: TGTGCCAGTAGTGAAGGACAGAAAAGTGAAGCTTTCTTT

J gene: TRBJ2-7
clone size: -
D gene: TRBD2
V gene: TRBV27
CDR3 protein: CASSLTSGMSYEQYF
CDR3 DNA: TGTGCCAGCAGTTTAACTAGCGGGATGTCCTACGAGCAGTACTTC

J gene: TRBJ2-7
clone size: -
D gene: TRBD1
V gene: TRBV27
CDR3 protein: CASTTGGYEQYF
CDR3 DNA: TGTGCCAGCACCACAGGGGGCTACGAGCAGTACTTC

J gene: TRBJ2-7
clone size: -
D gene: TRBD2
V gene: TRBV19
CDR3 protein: CASSTTSGSGYEQYF
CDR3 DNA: TGTGCCAGTAGTACAACTAGCGGGAGTGGGTACGAGCAGTACTTC

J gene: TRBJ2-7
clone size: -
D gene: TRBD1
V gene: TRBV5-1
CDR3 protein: CASSFTGGGYEQYF
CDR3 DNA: TGCGCCAGCAGCTTCACAGGGGGCGGATACGAGCAGTACTTC

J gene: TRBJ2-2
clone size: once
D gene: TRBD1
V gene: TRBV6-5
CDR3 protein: CASSYVPGGLTGELFF
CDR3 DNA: TGTGCCAGCAGTTACGTCCCAGGGGGCTTAACCGGGGAGCTGTTTTTT

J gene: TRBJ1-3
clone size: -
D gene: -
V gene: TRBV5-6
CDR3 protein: CASSPAGFQGSGNTIYF
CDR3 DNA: TGTGCCAGCAGCCCTGCCGGGTTCCAGGGCTCTGGAAACACCATATATTTT

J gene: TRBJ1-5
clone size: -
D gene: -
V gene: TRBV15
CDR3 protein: CATSRDRGDQPQHF
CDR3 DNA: TGTGCCACCAGCAGAGATCGGGGAGATCAGCCCCAGCATTTT

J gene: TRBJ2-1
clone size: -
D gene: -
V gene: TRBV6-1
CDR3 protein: CASSEVLVRNEQFF
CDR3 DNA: TGTGCCAGCAGTGAAGTACTAGTGCGCAATGAGCAGTTCTTC

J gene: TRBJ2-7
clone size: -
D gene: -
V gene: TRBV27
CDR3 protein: CASSFEGVDEQYF
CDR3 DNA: TGTGCCAGCAGTTTTGAGGGAGTCGACGAGCAGTACTTC

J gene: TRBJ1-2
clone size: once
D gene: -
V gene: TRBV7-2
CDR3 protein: CASELQGTTNYGYTF
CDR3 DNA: TGTGCCAGCGAGCTTCAGGGGACCACTAACTATGGCTACACCTTC

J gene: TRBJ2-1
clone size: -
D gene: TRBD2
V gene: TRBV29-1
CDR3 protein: CSVDLAGGPDEQFF
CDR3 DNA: TGCAGCGTTGATCTAGCGGGAGGGCCCGATGAGCAGTTCTTC

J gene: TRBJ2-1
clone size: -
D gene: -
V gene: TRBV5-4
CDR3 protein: CASSLERGNEQFF
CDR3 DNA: TGTGCCAGCAGCTTGGAAAGGGGCAATGAGCAGTTCTTC

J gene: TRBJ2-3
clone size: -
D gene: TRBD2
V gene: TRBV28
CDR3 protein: CASSSPLAGRVTDTQYF
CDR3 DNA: TGTGCCAGCAGTTCCCCCCTGGCGGGGAGGGTAACAGATACGCAGTATTTT

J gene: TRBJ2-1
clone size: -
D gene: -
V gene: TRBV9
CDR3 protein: CASSVDEGVYNEQFF
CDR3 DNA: TGTGCCAGCAGCGTAGACGAGGGGGTTTACAATGAGCAGTTCTTC